The 2 T cell receptor beta chains below all came from one sample that was sequenced in a study of blood T cell repertoires in COVID-19. Libraries were prepared by immunoSEQ multiplex PCR; TCRdb keeps only in-frame clonotypes and omits some of them. Of 200,000 to 250,000 clones listed, 86% are singletons. Source material: peripheral blood. Source of these receptors: a woman aged 45-60 years with acute or convalescent COVID-19.

The chain is built from TRBV5-1 and TRBJ2-7, with a tentative D call TRBD1 (6 bases). From germline, CDR1 is SGHRS and CDR2 YFSETQ. With 4 bases removed from V and 2 bases from J, the gap between germline ends came to 19 bases. The CDR3 is made up of 16 amino acids. The CDR3 protein is CASSTGQGPPPYEQYF. The CDR3 bases are TGCGCCAGCAGCACCGGCCAGGGGCCGCCACCCTACGAGCAGTACTTC. Filled out from reference TRBV5-1 and TRBJ2-7, the complete variable domain reads KAGVTQTPRYLIKTRGQQVTLSCSPISGHRSVSWYQQTPGQGLQFLFEYFSETQRNKGNFPGRFSGRQFSNSRSEMNVSTLELGDSALYLCASSTGQGPPPYEQYFGPGTRLTVT.

On this clone itself: Compared with germline, one end of the junction differs, possibly owing to a read error. J is TRBJ1-2 and V is TRBV2, with 7 bases that match TRBD1. The CDR3 spans 11 residues. Germline V lookup: CDR1 SNHLY, CDR2 FYNNEI. CDR3 coding DNA: TGTGCCAGCAACTCGGACAGGCTGGGGCACTTC. Residues: CASNSDRLGHF.